This T cell receptor beta chain was observed in a study of post-analysis software for immune sequencing data. Findings and caveats of the study: Normalized Chao1 diversity was significantly reduced in patients versus controls. With F measure, samples from one preparation batch clustered together strongly. Roughly five TRBV segments were more frequent in patients than controls; TRBV5-6, TRBV5-1 and TRBV20-1 belonged to this group.

A word on this clonotype: Its antigen is unidentified.

Prepared TCR beta cDNA libraries contained unique molecular identifiers. TCRdb reanalysed the PCR reads using MiXCR and keeps one entry per CDR3 protein. The table shows some 800,000 distinct CDR3 sequences, with 40% to 55% occurring only once. CDR3 length: 12 amino acids. With V trimmed by 6 bases and J by 4 bases, 3 bases remained unmatched. Germline V gene lookup returns CDR1 SQVTM and CDR2 ANQGSEA. This receptor was obtained from a girl under 18 with multiple sclerosis. This chain joins TRBV29-1 and TRBJ2-3; 8 bases are a match to TRBD1. The material sequenced was blood. CDR3 residues: CSVADRADTQYF. The DNA of the CDR3 is TGCAGCGTCGCGGACAGGGCAGATACGCAGTATTTT.